This is a list of T cell receptor beta chains from one sample in a study of brain T cells in children with intractable seizures. Assay: immunoSEQ multiplex PCR; the TCRdb copy retains only in-frame clones and omits some. The data hold 50,000 to 80,000 clones, with roughly 95% observed a single time. The sample in question was peripheral blood, obtained at surgery. The receptors originated from a boy under two years old with focal cortical dysplasia and intractable seizures. The CDR3 runs from the conserved cysteine through the conserved F or W. D genes are given only for firm matches. Only some rows state a clone size, as once, few, many or a class for expanded clones.

CDR3: CASSSDRGWETQYF; DNA: TGTGCCAGCAGTTCCGACAGGGGTTGGGAGACCCAGTACTTC; size: .; V: TRBV6-5; J: TRBJ2-5; D: TRBD1
CDR3: CASSLGQGANYGYTF; DNA: TGTGCCAGCAGCTTAGGACAGGGGGCGAACTATGGCTACACCTTC; size: .; V: TRBV11-2; J: TRBJ1-2; D: TRBD1
CDR3: CASSLRESVWDEQFF; DNA: TGTGCCAGCAGTTTACGGGAAAGCGTTTGGGATGAGCAGTTCTTC; size: .; V: TRBV27; J: TRBJ2-1; D: .
CDR3: CASSPSGGTDTQYF; DNA: TGTGCCAGCTCACCTTCGGGAGGGACAGATACGCAGTATTTT; size: once; V: TRBV18; J: TRBJ2-3; D: TRBD2
CDR3: CASSLEGVDTQYF; DNA: TGTGCCAGCAGCTTGGAAGGGGTAGATACGCAGTATTTT; size: .; V: TRBV7-9; J: TRBJ2-3; D: .
CDR3: CASSLGLYNEQFF; DNA: TGTGCCAGCAGTTTAGGGCTATACAATGAGCAGTTCTTC; size: .; V: TRBV12-3/TRBV12-4; J: TRBJ2-1; D: .
CDR3: CASSIVWGALQDTQYF; DNA: TGTGCCAGTAGTATTGTTTGGGGGGCCCTCCAGGATACGCAGTATTTT; size: .; V: TRBV19; J: TRBJ2-3; D: .
CDR3: CASSADFNEQFF; DNA: TGTGCCAGCAGTGCGGACTTCAATGAGCAGTTCTTC; size: .; V: TRBV2; J: TRBJ2-1; D: .
CDR3: CASSLFPDPQETQYF; DNA: TGTGCCAGCAGCTTATTTCCAGACCCCCAAGAGACCCAGTACTTC; size: .; V: TRBV7-8; J: TRBJ2-5; D: .
CDR3: CASSLALIDWGDEQFF; DNA: TGTGCCAGCAGCTTGGCCTTAATTGACTGGGGGGATGAGCAGTTCTTC; size: .; V: TRBV5-5; J: TRBJ2-1; D: .
CDR3: CASSRGPGSYEQYF; DNA: TGTGCCAGCAGTCGTGGGCCAGGTTCCTACGAGCAGTACTTC; size: .; V: TRBV5-6; J: TRBJ2-7; D: .
CDR3: CASSQVTSGGQETQYF; DNA: TGTGCCAGCAGCCAAGTAACCAGCGGGGGCCAAGAGACCCAGTACTTC; size: .; V: TRBV4-2; J: TRBJ2-5; D: TRBD2
CDR3: CATSREPLAGGPLFGELFF; DNA: TGTGCCACCAGCAGAGAGCCCCTAGCGGGAGGGCCTCTGTTCGGGGAGCTGTTTTTT; size: .; V: TRBV15; J: TRBJ2-2; D: TRBD2
CDR3: CASSLAGHSGNTIYF; DNA: TGTGCCAGCAGCTTAGCGGGACACTCTGGAAACACCATATATTTT; size: .; V: TRBV7-9; J: TRBJ1-3; D: .
CDR3: CASSQARRYEQYF; DNA: TGTGCCAGCAGCCAAGCGAGGCGATACGAGCAGTACTTC; size: .; V: TRBV4-2; J: TRBJ2-7; D: .
CDR3: CASSRDRGYYEQYF; DNA: TGTGCCAGCAGCCGGGACAGGGGGTACTACGAGCAGTACTTC; size: .; V: TRBV11-2; J: TRBJ2-7; D: TRBD1
CDR3: CASSPLQFRTQYF; DNA: TGCGCCAGCAGCCCCCTACAGTTCCGTACGCAGTATTTT; size: .; V: TRBV5-1; J: TRBJ2-3; D: .
CDR3: CASSPFASEPYNEQFF; DNA: TGCGCCAGCAGCCCGTTCGCTAGCGAACCCTACAATGAGCAGTTCTTC; size: .; V: TRBV5-1; J: TRBJ2-1; D: .
CDR3: CASSPYGTGGYGYTF; DNA: TGTGCCAGCAGCCCCTACGGGACAGGGGGCTATGGCTACACCTTC; size: .; V: TRBV7-2; J: TRBJ1-2; D: TRBD1
CDR3: CASSLLYGDSDEKLFF; DNA: TGTGCCAGCAGTTTGTTGTATGGGGACAGTGATGAAAAACTGTTTTTT; size: .; V: TRBV27; J: TRBJ1-4; D: TRBD1
CDR3: CASSLQRTGGAEAFF; DNA: TGTGCCAGCAGCCTACAGCGGACAGGGGGGGCTGAAGCTTTCTTT; size: .; V: TRBV7-9; J: TRBJ1-1; D: TRBD1
CDR3: CASRGDPSYTQYF; DNA: TGTGCCAGTCGCGGGGACCCATCGTATACGCAGTATTTT; size: .; V: TRBV6-5; J: TRBJ2-3; D: .
CDR3: CASSLASIRSYEQYF; DNA: TGCGCCAGCAGCTTGGCTAGCATACGCTCCTACGAGCAGTACTTC; size: .; V: TRBV5-1; J: TRBJ2-7; D: .
CDR3: CASSLTERGAYNEQFF; DNA: TGTGCCAGCAGCTTAACTGAGCGGGGCGCCTACAATGAGCAGTTCTTC; size: .; V: TRBV11-2; J: TRBJ2-1; D: TRBD2
CDR3: CASGLPRDSSYEQYF; DNA: TGTGCTAGTGGTTTGCCCCGGGACAGCTCCTACGAGCAGTACTTC; size: .; V: TRBV12-5; J: TRBJ2-7; D: TRBD1
CDR3: CASSEFGVLGNTIYF; DNA: TGTGCCAGCAGTGAATTTGGCGTCCTGGGAAACACCATATATTTT; size: .; V: TRBV25-1; J: TRBJ1-3; D: .
CDR3: CASSLGGGGDYTDTQYF; DNA: TGTGCCAGCAGCTTGGGCGGCGGGGGGGACTACACAGATACGCAGTATTTT; size: .; V: TRBV5-6; J: TRBJ2-3; D: TRBD2
CDR3: CASGALQGDTEAFF; DNA: TGTGCCAGCGGGGCTCTACAGGGGGACACTGAAGCTTTCTTT; size: .; V: TRBV25-1; J: TRBJ1-1; D: TRBD1
CDR3: CASSELNRISNQPQHF; DNA: TGTGCCAGCAGTGAATTAAACAGGATTAGCAATCAGCCCCAGCATTTT; size: .; V: TRBV6-1; J: TRBJ1-5; D: .
CDR3: CASSWWTGGLNTEAFF; DNA: TGTGCCAGCAGTTGGTGGACAGGGGGTTTGAACACTGAAGCTTTCTTT; size: .; V: TRBV6-2/TRBV6-3; J: TRBJ1-1; D: TRBD1
CDR3: CASSLHAIGLTNGNTIYF; DNA: TGTGCCAGCTCGCTCCACGCTATCGGGCTAACGAACGGAAACACCATATATTTT; size: .; V: TRBV18; J: TRBJ1-3; D: .
CDR3: CASTTGSGNTIYF; DNA: TGTGCCAGCACCACAGGGTCTGGAAACACCATATATTTT; size: .; V: TRBV6-5; J: TRBJ1-3; D: .
CDR3: CASSERTGVDTQYF; DNA: TGTGCCAGCAGTGAAAGGACAGGGGTGGATACGCAGTATTTT; size: .; V: TRBV6-1; J: TRBJ2-3; D: TRBD1
CDR3: CASSSLRTSLGNEQFF; DNA: TGTGCCAGCAGCTCCCTACGGACTAGCCTTGGCAATGAGCAGTTCTTC; size: .; V: TRBV13; J: TRBJ2-1; D: TRBD2
CDR3: CSASDPGLAGVWEQYF; DNA: TGCAGTGCTAGTGACCCCGGACTAGCGGGAGTGTGGGAGCAGTACTTC; size: once; V: TRBV20-1; J: TRBJ2-7; D: TRBD2
CDR3: CASSLQAGRGYTF; DNA: TGTGCCAGCAGCTTACAGGCCGGACGGGGCTACACCTTC; size: once; V: TRBV7-9; J: TRBJ1-2; D: .
CDR3: CASSPGLAGVLGGDTQYF; DNA: TGCGCCAGCAGCCCAGGACTAGCGGGAGTTCTCGGTGGAGATACGCAGTATTTT; size: .; V: TRBV4-1; J: TRBJ2-3; D: TRBD2
CDR3: CASTQGLAGYPDNEQFF; DNA: TGTGCCAGCACCCAGGGACTAGCGGGATACCCCGACAATGAGCAGTTCTTC; size: .; V: TRBV5-4; J: TRBJ2-1; D: TRBD2
CDR3: CASRRTKGTEAFF; DNA: TGTGCCAGCAGACGAACAAAGGGCACTGAAGCTTTCTTT; size: .; V: TRBV11-2; J: TRBJ1-1; D: .
CDR3: CASSLVARQAAYEQYF; DNA: TGTGCCAGCAGCTTAGTTGCGCGACAGGCTGCCTACGAGCAGTACTTC; size: .; V: TRBV7-2; J: TRBJ2-7; D: .
CDR3: CASSDYRGTLRGYTF; DNA: TGTGCCAGCAGTGATTACCGGGGTACGCTTCGTGGCTACACCTTC; size: .; V: TRBV6-1; J: TRBJ1-2; D: .
CDR3: CASSLDRAYNEQFF; DNA: TGTGCCAGCAGTTTAGACAGGGCCTACAATGAGCAGTTCTTC; size: .; V: TRBV27; J: TRBJ2-1; D: TRBD1
CDR3: CSALATDTQYF; DNA: TGCAGTGCCCTCGCCACAGATACGCAGTATTTT; size: .; V: TRBV20-1; J: TRBJ2-3; D: .
CDR3: CASSLLFSGRGGTDTQYF; DNA: TGTGCCAGCAGCCTTCTTTTTAGCGGCCGGGGGGGCACAGATACGCAGTATTTT; size: .; V: TRBV27; J: TRBJ2-3; D: TRBD2
CDR3: CASSLQGETQYF; DNA: TGTGCCAGCAGTTTACAGGGAGAGACCCAGTACTTC; size: .; V: TRBV28; J: TRBJ2-5; D: .
CDR3: CASSVELGPLSGANVLTF; DNA: TGTGCCAGCAGCGTAGAGTTGGGGCCACTCTCTGGGGCCAACGTCCTGACTTTC; size: .; V: TRBV9; J: TRBJ2-6; D: .
CDR3: CASSFGGAGKNIQYF; DNA: TGTGCCAGCAGTTTCGGGGGGGCCGGCAAAAACATTCAGTACTTC; size: .; V: TRBV28; J: TRBJ2-4; D: TRBD2
CDR3: CASSEPRQAQETQYF; DNA: TGTGCCAGCAGTGAACCCCGACAGGCGCAAGAGACCCAGTACTTC; size: .; V: TRBV25-1; J: TRBJ2-5; D: .
CDR3: CASGYRDSRSTNEKLFF; DNA: TGTGCTAGTGGGTACCGGGACAGCCGCTCAACTAATGAAAAACTGTTTTTT; size: .; V: TRBV12-5; J: TRBJ1-4; D: TRBD1
CDR3: CASSRSRLQPQHF; DNA: TGTGCCAGCAGTCGCTCTAGACTTCAGCCCCAGCATTTT; size: .; V: TRBV12-3/TRBV12-4; J: TRBJ1-5; D: .
CDR3: CASSLGLLEELFF; DNA: TGTGCCAGCAGCTTGGGACTACTGGAGGAGCTGTTTTTT; size: .; V: TRBV5-4; J: TRBJ2-2; D: .
CDR3: CASMDRAGANEKLFF; DNA: TGTGCCAGCATGGACAGGGCGGGGGCTAATGAAAAACTGTTTTTT; size: .; V: TRBV2; J: TRBJ1-4; D: TRBD1
CDR3: CASSPSGTAEQYF; DNA: TGTGCCAGCTCACCGTCCGGGACAGCCGAGCAGTACTTC; size: .; V: TRBV18; J: TRBJ2-7; D: TRBD1
CDR3: CASSQDRNTEAFF; DNA: TGTGCCAGTAGCCAGGACAGGAACACTGAAGCTTTCTTT; size: .; V: TRBV19; J: TRBJ1-1; D: .
CDR3: CSASSSGGAVGQETQYF; DNA: TGCAGTGCTAGTTCAAGCGGGGGGGCCGTGGGACAAGAGACCCAGTACTTC; size: .; V: TRBV20-1; J: TRBJ2-5; D: TRBD2
CDR3: CASSYSVTGQPQHF; DNA: TGTGCCAGCAGTTACTCGGTCACAGGGCAGCCCCAGCATTTT; size: few; V: TRBV6-5; J: TRBJ1-5; D: .
CDR3: CASSHYRGMNTEAFF; DNA: TGCGCCAGCAGCCATTACCGGGGGATGAACACTGAAGCTTTCTTT; size: .; V: TRBV4-3; J: TRBJ1-1; D: .